This passage covers 28 T cell receptor beta chains from one sample sequenced in a study of T cell repertoires in cytomegalovirus infection. TCRdb processed the reads anew with MiXCR; each CDR3 protein has one entry. This table holds 370,000 or so distinct CDR3 sequences, approximately 35% found once. These TCRs' antigens remain unknown. Sequences were derived from cultured PBMCs, sampled from culture after CMV antigen stimulation. The receptor source for this set is a human donor in good health (CMV status not recorded). Some clones in this sample may be carry-over from other donors' samples.

The chain recombines TRBV20-1 with TRBJ1-5, with D possibly being TRBD1 (6 bases). This CDR3 spans 13 amino acids. The germline CDR1 and CDR2 sequences are DFQATT and SNEGSKA (reference sequence). DNA of the CDR3: TGCAGCGGGGTGGACAGAGCCAATCAGCCCCAGCATTTT. The encoded protein is CSGVDRANQPQHF.

This clonotype was seen more than once but under ten times. The V gene is TRBV11-2, the J gene TRBJ2-4; the D gene could be TRBD1 or TRBD2 (5 bases each). Germline V gene sequence: CDR1 SGHAT, CDR2 FQNNGV. Between the trimmed V and J ends, which lost 2 bases and 6 bases, there was a span of 23 bases. This CDR3 has 18 amino acids. CDR3 nucleotide sequence: TGTGCCAGCAGCTTACGCTCTCTCGGGGCAGGGAAGGGAAACATTCAGTACTTC. Translating gives CASSLRSLGAGKGNIQYF.

This clonotype has just a few counts. The chain carries TRBV6-5 and TRBJ2-5, with 7 bases lining up with TRBD2. The CDR3 is 15 residues long. The germline CDR1 and CDR2 sequences are MNHEY and SVGAGI. Trimming cost V 0 bases and J 5 bases; bases outside gene matches: 6. DNA of the CDR3: TGTGCCAGCAGTTACTCGGCGGGAGTGAGGGAGACCCAGTACTTC. Protein product: CASSYSAGVRETQYF.

This clonotype has only a few counts. This chain joins TRBV6-1 and TRBJ1-1; D might be TRBD1 (5 bases). The length of the CDR3 is 16 residues. The V gene lost 7 bases and the J gene lost 1 base, with 19 bases spanning the gap. The germline gives CDR1 MNHNS, CDR2 SASEGT. CDR3 DNA: TGTGCCAGCACCCGTCTGGAAGGGGCAGGGAACACTGAAGCTTTCTTT. It is translated as CASTRLEGAGNTEAFF.

The rearrangement uses TRBV7-9 and TRBJ2-1; D tentatively reads TRBD1 or TRBD2 (5 bases each). V lost 5 bases and J lost 3, with 14 bases in between. The CDR3 is 15 residues long. CDR1 and CDR2 from the germline V gene are SEHNR and FQNEAQ (reference sequence). The CDR3 here is CASSGAGTNYNEQFF. DNA for the CDR3: TGTGCCAGCAGCGGAGCCGGGACGAACTACAATGAGCAGTTCTTC.

The V call is TRBV20-1, the J call TRBJ1-1; D uncertain. Per the germline V gene, CDR1 is DFQATT and CDR2 is SNEGSKA (reference sequence). The ends were cut back, 6 bases at V and 1 base at J, with 15 bases in the middle. This CDR3 region has 14 residues. The CDR3 is CSAPMGGQNTEAFF. The CDR3 DNA reads TGCAGTGCCCCCATGGGTGGGCAGAACACTGAAGCTTTCTTT.

J is TRBJ2-3 and V is TRBV5-1, with a tentative D call TRBD2 (5 bases). Germline assignment: CDR1 SGHRS and CDR2 YFSETQ. V shed 7 bases and J shed 4 bases, with 13 bases lying between them. The CDR3 consists of 13 residues. CDR3 loop: CASGPVGADTQYF. The CDR3 nucleotides are TGCGCCAGCGGCCCCGTGGGAGCAGATACGCAGTATTTT. The whole variable domain, remainder taken from reference TRBV5-1 and TRBJ2-3, is KAGVTQTPRYLIKTRGQQVTLSCSPISGHRSVSWYQQTPGQGLQFLFEYFSETQRNKGNFPGRFSGRQFSNSRSEMNVSTLELGDSALYLCASGPVGADTQYFGPGTRLTVL.

The chain uses TRBV7-2 and TRBJ1-4, with a weak D call TRBD1 (6 bases). The germline gives CDR1 SGHTA, CDR2 FQGNSA. Trimming removed 1 base at V and 7 bases at J, with 13 bases between. The CDR3 sequence is 15 residues long. This chain's CDR3 is CASSLDGRGGEKLFF. The DNA of the CDR3 is TGTGCCAGCAGCTTAGATGGCAGGGGTGGTGAAAAACTGTTTTTT.

This clonotype appeared a few times. The chain is built from TRBV12-3 or TRBV12-4 and TRBJ2-7; tentatively, D is TRBD1 (5 bases). V was clipped by 4 bases and J by 0 bases, with 16 bases between them. This CDR3 spans 16 amino acids. The CDR3 DNA follows: TGTGCCAGCAGTTCAAGACCGACAGATGGCTCCTACGAGCAGTACGTC. Protein product: CASSSRPTDGSYEQYV.

This clonotype was seen at least ten times. This chain uses TRBV7-2 with TRBJ1-2, with D tentatively TRBD1 (5 bases). This CDR3 region has 15 residues. Germline CDR1 SGHTA, CDR2 FQGNSA. With 5 bases removed from V and 8 bases from J, the gap between germline ends came to 21 bases. This CDR3 reads CASSPTPWGGGGYTF. In DNA, the CDR3 is TGTGCCAGCAGCCCGACACCGTGGGGGGGAGGAGGCTACACCTTC.

In nucleotides, the CDR3 is TGTGCCAGTAGTCTCCCCTTGGGGGGAGCTTTCTTT. It is translated as CASSLPLGGAFF. This sequence joins TRBV19 and TRBJ1-1; tentatively, D is TRBD1 (5 bases). Germline V gives CDR1 LNHDA, CDR2 SQIVND (reference sequence). This CDR3 contains 12 residues. Between the trimmed V and J ends, which lost 5 bases and 10 bases, there was a span of 14 bases.

The rearrangement uses TRBV9 and TRBJ2-1, with 11 bases that match TRBD2. This CDR3 comprises 15 residues. V lost 3 bases, J lost 10 bases, and 9 bases stayed unmatched. Germline CDR1 SGDLS, CDR2 YYNGEE. The CDR3 spells CASSALAGGDGEQFF. The CDR3 DNA reads as TGTGCCAGCAGCGCCCTAGCGGGAGGAGACGGCGAGCAGTTCTTC.

V usage is TRBV7-2 and J usage is TRBJ1-5; D gene uncertain. Looked up from germline, CDR1 is SGHTA and CDR2 is FQGNSA. Trimming took 3 bases from V and 6 from J, leaving 15 bases between them. The CDR3 spans 15 residues. CDR3 protein: CASSFFGGEGQPQHF. The CDR3 DNA sequence: TGTGCCAGCAGCTTCTTCGGTGGGGAGGGTCAGCCCCAGCATTTT. The variable domain in full, with the rest retrieved from reference TRBV7-2 and TRBJ1-5, is GAGVSQSPSNKVTEKGKDVELRCDPISGHTALYWYRQSLGQGLEFLIYFQGNSAPDKSGLPSDRFSAERTGGSVSTLTIQRTQQEDSAVYLCASSFFGGEGQPQHFGDGTRLSIL.

The chain links TRBV20-1 to TRBJ2-1; D call uncertain. This CDR3 has 11 residues. Trimming stripped 5 bases from V and 6 bases from J, with 8 bases between. Germline V gives CDR1 DFQATT, CDR2 SNEGSKA (reference sequence). The DNA of the CDR3 is TGCAGTGCTCTCCTGGGCAATGAGCAGTTCTTC. Translated: CSALLGNEQFF.

This clonotype was recorded at least ten times. The V call is TRBV7-2, the J call TRBJ2-5; D gene uncertain. The length of the CDR3 is 14 residues. Per the germline V gene, CDR1 is SGHTA and CDR2 is FQGNSA. V lost 3 bases and J 5 bases, leaving 13 bases between the germline ends. CDR3: CASSLFRVGETQYF. DNA of the CDR3: TGTGCCAGCAGCTTGTTTCGGGTCGGGGAGACCCAGTACTTC.

The chain joins TRBV19 to TRBJ1-6; 7 bases are a match to TRBD1. The V segment lost 5 bases and the J segment 0 bases; nucleotides outside the gene matches: 7. Germline V gene data show CDR1 as LNHDA and CDR2 as SQIVND (reference sequence). The CDR3 loop spans 17 amino acids. Written as DNA, the CDR3 is TGTGCCAGTAGTGGCGAACAGGGGAGCTCCTATAATTCACCCCTCCACTTT. It codes for CASSGEQGSSYNSPLHF.

This chain uses TRBV6-6 with TRBJ2-5; the match to TRBD2 covers 8 bases. The length of the CDR3 is 18 residues. Germline V gene sequence: CDR1 MNHNY, CDR2 SVGAGI (reference sequence). Germline trimming cut 2 bases from V and 5 bases from J; bases unmatched to any gene: 16. The CDR3 sequence: CASSYPTGSGIFGETQYF. The CDR3 DNA is TGTGCCAGCAGTTACCCCACGGGTAGCGGGATCTTTGGGGAGACCCAGTACTTC.

CDR3 nucleotide sequence: TGTGCCAGCAGCTTAGCGATTCAGGGAGTTAATGAAAAACTGTTTTTT. Amino acids: CASSLAIQGVNEKLFF. The V call is TRBV7-4, the J call TRBJ1-4; weak D call: TRBD1 (5 bases). V was clipped by 0 bases and J by 4 bases, with 12 bases between them. Looked up from germline, CDR1 is SGHVT and CDR2 is SQSDAQ. The CDR3 sequence is 16 residues long.

The CDR3 DNA is TGTGCCAGCAGCTTAGAAGCGGGGCGCACAGATACGCAGTATTTT. It specifies CASSLEAGRTDTQYF. The chain combines TRBV7-2 with TRBJ2-3; 7 bases map to TRBD2. The CDR3 loop spans 15 amino acids. The ends lost 1 base at V and 1 base at J; junction bases unmatched: 2. Per germline, CDR1 SGHTA and CDR2 FQGNSA.

This clonotype has at least ten counts. The CDR3: CASSLAASGRSTDTQYF. The CDR3 bases are TGTGCCAGCAGTCTTGCGGCAAGCGGGAGGAGCACAGATACGCAGTATTTT. The genes are TRBV6-2 or TRBV6-3 and TRBJ2-3; 9 nucleotides align to TRBD2. CDR1 is MNHEY, CDR2 SVGEGT, per germline. The V and J ends lost 5 bases and 0 bases, in that order; junction bases with no gene match: 9. This CDR3 region has 17 residues.

V and J are TRBV3-1 and TRBJ2-1; no reliable D call. Trimming took off 2 bases at V and 2 bases at J, with 7 bases between the two ends. Looked up from germline, CDR1 is LGHDT and CDR2 is YNNKEL (reference sequence). The CDR3 is 14 residues long. The CDR3 nucleotides are TGTGCCAGCAGCCAATCGGGCCCCTACAATGAGCAGTTCTTC. Its translation is CASSQSGPYNEQFF.

The V call is TRBV11-3, the J call TRBJ1-3, with D hard to call. Trimming removed 8 bases from V and 2 bases from J, with 7 bases in between. CDR1 is SGHNT, CDR2 YENEEA, per germline. CDR3 size: 12 residues. DNA for the CDR3: TGTGCCAGCCGGGGTACTGGAAACACCATATATTTT. Translated, it gives CASRGTGNTIYF.

This chain joins TRBV12-3 or TRBV12-4 and TRBJ2-3; weak D call: TRBD2 (7 bases). The ends were cut back, 7 bases at V and 0 bases at J, with 20 bases in the middle. The CDR3 loop spans 17 amino acids. For the CDR3, the DNA is TGTGCCAGCACCCGCGTATCCGCGGGGGCTAGCACAGATACGCAGTATTTT. Protein: CASTRVSAGASTDTQYF.

The table lists this clonotype with a few counts. This chain connects TRBV29-1 to TRBJ2-1; the D gene is possibly TRBD2 (5 bases). In germline, CDR1 is SQVTM, CDR2 ANQGSEA. V shed 2 bases and J shed 12 bases, with 11 bases lying between them. The CDR3 length is 11 residues. CDR3 protein: CSVEKPGRQFF. The CDR3 DNA sequence: TGCAGCGTTGAAAAGCCTGGGAGGCAGTTCTTC.

The table lists this clonotype with a few counts. The J gene is TRBJ1-4, the V gene TRBV4-1, with D perhaps TRBD1 (5 bases). CDR1 and CDR2 (germline): MGHRA, YSYEKL. V lost 2 bases and J lost 7, with 11 bases in between. The CDR3 is 14 amino acids. The CDR3 region has the DNA TGCGCCAGCAGCCAAAGGGGCGTCAGTGAAAAACTGTTTTTT. This sequence encodes CASSQRGVSEKLFF.

This clonotype was recorded a few times. The genes are TRBV7-2 and TRBJ2-7; 7 bases fit TRBD2. Germline lookup yields CDR1 SGHTA and CDR2 FQGNSA. The junction had 5 bases not matched to a gene; V was cut back by 1 base and J by 2 bases. This CDR3 contains 15 residues. The DNA for the CDR3 is TGTGCCAGCAGCTTAGTTGGGCTAGCGGCCTACGAGCAGTACTTC. Amino acid sequence: CASSLVGLAAYEQYF.

The chain couples TRBV15 to TRBJ2-3; D remains unclear. The CDR3 is 15 amino acids. Trimming left V 0 bases short and J 2 bases short, with 9 bases between. The germline V gene has CDR1 LNHNV and CDR2 YYDKDF (reference sequence). CDR3 in amino acids: CATSRDRQNTDTQYF. The CDR3 nucleotides read TGTGCCACCAGCAGAGATCGGCAGAACACAGATACGCAGTATTTT. Full variable domain (missing parts from reference TRBV15 and TRBJ2-3): DAMVIQNPRYQVTQFGKPVTLSCSQTLNHNVMYWYQQKSSQAPKLLFHYYDKDFNNEADTPDNFQSRRPNTSFCFLDIRSPGLGDTAMYLCATSRDRQNTDTQYFGPGTRLTVL.

This clonotype showed up just a few times. The CDR3 protein is CASSQDGAGSGYTF. In DNA form, the CDR3 reads TGCGCCAGCAGCCAAGATGGGGCAGGGAGCGGCTACACCTTC. J is TRBJ1-2 and V is TRBV4-3; D may be TRBD1 (5 bases). CDR1 LGHNA and CDR2 YSLEER come from the germline V gene. This CDR3 spans 14 amino acids. Trimming shortened V by 0 bases and J by 8 bases, and 13 bases separated the two germline ends.